This record concerns one T cell receptor (beta chain) sequence. Its target is unknown. The data were taken from a study of cytomegalovirus exposure and HLA in healthy donors. Regarding the study as a whole: The productive fraction for most TCR beta V segments was about 87% or about 30% in an earlier analysis. Analysis was carried out at a later point, and it linked a missense DCLRE1C variant to TCR beta V- and J-gene trimming.

CDR1 ENHRY and CDR2 SYGVKD come from the germline V gene. The CDR3 is made up of 14 amino acids. V was clipped by 6 bases and J by 5 bases, with 16 bases between them. Vbeta (60) and Jbeta (13) primers were used in the PCR. Produced via immunoSEQ multiplex PCR; TCRdb's table is partial and in-frame only. This sample has roughly 200,000 clones, with more than 65% found just once. Sequencing input: PBMCs. The receptor comes from a girl between 10 and 17 years old in good health and CMV-seropositive. The V gene is TRBV10-3, the J gene TRBJ2-5; perhaps TRBD2 as D (6 bases). In nucleotides, the CDR3 is TGTGCCATCAGGCCGGGAGAAGGGGCGGAGACCCAGTACTTC. Translated: CAIRPGEGAETQYF.